This T cell receptor (beta chain) was captured by sequencing in a study of T cells in Graves' hyperthyroidism and ophthalmopathy (dated 2019 in TCRdb). With respect to the entire study: Peripheral blood was collected at initial diagnosis, before any treatment. To identify TCR V-J signatures that set the groups apart, the researchers used a discovery cohort of 90 to 100 patients, made up of roughly 40 with Graves' ophthalmopathy and approximately 57 with stable Graves' hyperthyroidism. Prospective prediction of ophthalmopathy was tested in an independent validation cohort of some 19 hyperthyroidism patients and around 16 patients who later progressed to ophthalmopathy. For training and testing, the 95 to 100 patients in the discovery cohort were randomly divided in a 7:3 ratio. Thyroid tissue and blood T-cell repertoires from about six Graves' hyperthyroidism patients were also compared in the study. Once sampling was done, hyperthyroidism patients were given methimazole at a starting dose of 30 mg daily, whereas ophthalmopathy patients were given high-dose intravenous methylprednisolone. TCR Vbeta CDR3 sequencing of 130 to 150 peripheral blood samples (approximately 44 ophthalmopathy, 70 to 85 hyperthyroidism and some 17 progressor patients) is reported in the paper. Results and caveats for the whole study, not just this receptor: A 13 V-J signature model separated ophthalmopathy from stable hyperthyroidism, with around 88% sensitivity and roughly 84% specificity in cross-validation and 80%/75% in testing. Most expanded thyroid clonotypes (frequency above 0.001) were also found in blood, which suggests that blood repertoires may mirror thyroid immune responses. In validation, the model predicted progression to ophthalmopathy a median of roughly 6.1 months before onset, with over 60% sensitivity and about 72% specificity. Sample size was not statistically predetermined, and investigators were not blinded to group allocation.

This clonotype was counted ten times or more. The antigen it recognizes is unknown. Per-base quality was not reported, and no clone a single base away is much larger than it. TCR beta CDR3 regions were amplified from RNA transcripts. For the first round of RT-PCR on the TCR CDR3, the HTBI primer set was used together with the Qiagen OneStep RT-PCR kit. Libraries were constructed in a second round of multiplex PCR, after which size selection and purification were carried out. Libraries were sequenced paired-end with 100 bp reads on an Illumina HiSeq2000. In the paper's pipeline: SOAPnuke was used to process the raw data, with reads discarded if the reads contained adapters or uncalled bases, had a mean Phred below 15, or lacked an exact constant-primer or identifier match. COPE v1.2.5 was used to merge the high-quality paired reads, and each unique nucleotide sequence was defined as a clonotype. Clonotypes were aligned to IMGT TRBV, TRBD and TRBJ reference segments using MiTCR v1.1. Analysis was restricted to V-J combinations with a frequency above 0.0001, which covered 99.2% of repertoires. The TCS score was defined as F50 (clonal expansion) divided by E x V (chaos), with BLOSUM62-based TCRdist calculated between CDR3 peptides within each V-J. Welch's t-statistics and random forest reduced roughly 500 V-J features to roughly 13, which were used in a naive Bayes classifier (R e1071). TCRdb took the public reads, trimmed them with fastp at Q25, ran MiXCR for clone calling and kept in-frame beta chains. Identical CDR3 proteins give one entry, which carries the most common genes and DNA. Here the V and J calls rest on TCRdb's processing, not on the authors' analysis. This sample comprises 400,000 to 600,000 distinct CDR3 sequences, around 15% of them detected only once. The top ten hold about 29% of the sample.

Moderately to severely active disease, a Clinical Activity Score of at least 3, a NOSPECS grade of at least 4, and a duration under 3 months were present in ophthalmopathy patients. Patients with uncontrolled infections, other autoimmune diseases, pregnancy or lactation were excluded. Diagnoses were based on clinical symptoms, serum thyroxine and TRAb, thyroid ultrasound and orbital computed tomography. PBMCs were isolated from about 10 ml of fresh peripheral blood by Ficoll-Paque density gradient centrifugation. Total RNA was extracted with Trizol reagent, and quality was checked on an Agilent 2100 Bioanalyzer. The V and J ends are trimmed by 6 bases and 4 bases, leaving 19 bases between them. Via the germline V gene, CDR1 is MDHEN and CDR2 SYDVKM. Measured from the cysteine to the phenylalanine, the CDR3 is 15 residues long. Of the read, only the CDR3 DNA is kept; its 45 bases are in frame from base 1.

Input material: blood. The TCR originated in a woman younger than 45 with Graves' ophthalmopathy. The chain uses TRBV28 and TRBJ2-7; a tentative D call is TRBD1 (7 bases match). The nucleotide sequence is TGTGCCAGCAGCCCTGACAGGGAGGCCCCTTACGAGCAGTACTTC. This gives the protein CASSPDREAPYEQYF.